The 30 T cell receptor beta chains presented below share a single source sample, sequenced in a study of post-analysis software for immune sequencing data. Study-level findings and limits: Patients used about 5 TRBV segments, including TRBV5-6, TRBV5-1 and TRBV20-1, more often than controls.

Their antigens remain unidentified. TCR beta cDNA libraries included unique molecular identifiers. Each CDR3 protein is one row after TCRdb ran MiXCR on the PCR reads. Of 380,000 or so distinct CDR3 sequences detected, less than 40% appear once; the ten largest clones hold under 15%. Material: blood. Every receptor here comes from a girl aged 10-17 years with multiple sclerosis.

As for this clonotype: A read error may produce the germline difference seen at one junction end. The chain carries TRBV27 and TRBJ1-1, with TRBD1 as a possible D gene (5 bases). Germline-derived CDR1 and CDR2 are MNHEY and SMNVEV (reference sequence). The CDR3 totals 16 residues. The CDR3 spells CASRSLWGGVKTEAFF. In DNA form, the CDR3 reads TGTGCCAGCAGATCATTATGGGGGGGGGTGAAGACTGAAGCTTTCTTT.

The V and J genes are TRBV15 and TRBJ1-6; the D is unclear. Trimming stripped 0 bases from V and 0 bases from J, with 6 bases between. Germline loops: CDR1 LNHNV, CDR2 YYDKDF (reference sequence). The CDR3 length is 16 residues. The CDR3 DNA is TGTGCCACCAGCAGAGACACTACCTCCTATAATTCACCCCTCCACTTT. Protein: CATSRDTTSYNSPLHF.

This clonotype was picked up a small number of times. V gene TRBV29-1 combines with J gene TRBJ1-5; D possibly corresponds to TRBD1 (5 bases). CDR3 length: 13 amino acids. Germline loops: CDR1 SQVTM, CDR2 ANQGSEA. The V end lost 8 bases, the J end lost 7 bases, and 18 bases lay between the germline ends. The CDR3 DNA reads TGCAGCATACGAGAAACGGACAACCAGCCCCAGCATTTT. Translated, it gives CSIRETDNQPQHF.

V gene TRBV5-1 combines with J gene TRBJ2-7; 7 bases fit TRBD1. The CDR3 contains 14 residues. Germline values: CDR1 SGHRS, CDR2 YFSETQ. Losses at the gene ends were 5 bases for V and 5 bases for J; bases not matched to a gene: 10. The CDR3 sequence: CASRTLQGWNEQYF. The DNA of the CDR3 is TGCGCCAGCAGGACCCTACAGGGGTGGAACGAGCAGTACTTC.

CDR3 sequence (DNA): TGTGCCAGCAGTGAAGAAGTGGGACTAGCGGATTACAATGAGCAGTTCTTC. This translates into CASSEEVGLADYNEQFF. The chain employs TRBV6-1 and TRBJ2-1; 11 positions agree with TRBD2. This CDR3 spans 17 amino acids. CDR1 is MNHNS and CDR2 is SASEGT in the germline V gene. The V segment lost 1 base and the J segment 4 bases; nucleotides outside the gene matches: 6.

This clonotype was found once. This chain links TRBV20-1 with TRBJ1-1; D remains ambiguous. Per germline, CDR1 DFQATT and CDR2 SNEGSKA (reference sequence). V was shortened by 1 base and J by 0 bases, with 9 bases between the two germline ends. The CDR3 has 14 amino acids. The CDR3 region has the DNA TGCAGTGCTAGAGCCCAGACGGTGAACACTGAAGCTTTCTTT. Protein sequence: CSARAQTVNTEAFF.

This clonotype was observed a few times. The rearrangement links TRBV6-1 to TRBJ2-5; 8 bases line up with TRBD1. The V and J ends lost 2 bases and 1 base, in that order; junction bases with no gene match: 3. The CDR3 runs to 15 residues. Germline CDR1 MNHNS, CDR2 SASEGT. This chain's CDR3 is CASSERRGLQETQYF. The CDR3 DNA reads as TGTGCCAGCAGTGAACGCAGGGGGCTCCAAGAGACCCAGTACTTC.

The sample holds a few counts of this clonotype. The chain joins TRBV20-1 to TRBJ2-5; D may be TRBD1 (6 bases). Germline V lookup: CDR1 DFQATT, CDR2 SNEGSKA (reference sequence). This CDR3 comprises 14 residues. Trimming stripped 0 bases from V and 0 bases from J, with 8 bases between. CDR3: CSAREGAHQETQYF. The CDR3 nucleotides are TGCAGTGCTAGAGAGGGGGCCCACCAAGAGACCCAGTACTTC.

This chain links TRBV7-3 with TRBJ2-3; 8 bases are shared with TRBD2. This CDR3 region has 15 residues. Germline V gives CDR1 SGHTA, CDR2 FQGTGA. The V segment lost 2 bases and the J segment 6 bases; nucleotides outside the gene matches: 7. CDR3 sequence: CASSLGTRVGDTQYF. The CDR3 DNA is TGTGCCAGCAGCTTAGGGACTAGAGTGGGGGATACGCAGTATTTT.

V gene TRBV28 combines with J gene TRBJ2-7; D is unresolved. Trimming took off 6 bases at V and 4 bases at J, with 13 bases between the two ends. From germline, CDR1 is MDHEN and CDR2 SYDVKM. The CDR3 is made up of 13 amino acids. The CDR3 DNA reads as TGTGCCAGCAGGGCCATGTGGGGTTACGAGCAGTACTTC. Translating it yields CASRAMWGYEQYF.

To note about this clonotype: At one end, the junction sequence differs from germline, possibly due to a read error. V gene TRBV7-6 combines with J gene TRBJ1-1, with TRBD1 identical over 11 bases. The V gene's germline CDR1 is SGHVS and CDR2 FNYEAQ. The CDR3 is 18 residues long. In DNA form, the CDR3 reads TGTGCCAGCAGCTTCGAAGGACAGGGGGCGGGTCTGAATACTGAAGCTTTCTTT. Residues: CASSFEGQGAGLNTEAFF.

This clonotype was seen only a few times. The V and J genes are TRBV12-3 or TRBV12-4 and TRBJ1-2; unclear D gene. CDR3 size: 13 residues. V was cut by 7 bases and J by 1 base, with 10 bases left in between. CDR3 sequence reads: CASTPSYNYGYTF. Written as DNA, the CDR3 is TGTGCCAGCACCCCCAGTTATAACTATGGCTACACCTTC.

The CDR3 nucleotides are TGCGCCAGCAGCCAAGATCCAGCGGACTCCTACAATGAGCAGTTCTTC. It encodes CASSQDPADSYNEQFF. The chain joins TRBV4-3 to TRBJ2-1; maybe TRBD2 (5 bases). This CDR3 comprises 16 residues. The V end was cut by 0 bases, the J end by 0 bases, with 9 bases between. In germline, CDR1 is LGHNA, CDR2 YSLEER.

The V gene is TRBV14, the J gene TRBJ2-3, with a tentative D call TRBD2 (6 bases). The V gene's germline CDR1 is SGHDN and CDR2 FVKESK. The CDR3 loop spans 14 amino acids. Trimming removed 4 bases from V and 1 base from J, with 9 bases in between. CDR3 sequence reads: CASSPTGGTDTQYF. The CDR3 DNA sequence: TGTGCCAGCAGCCCCACGGGGGGCACAGATACGCAGTATTTT.

The chain joins TRBV20-1 to TRBJ1-6; no reliable D call. CDR3 size: 11 residues. V lost 0 bases and J 15 bases, leaving 9 bases between the germline ends. CDR1 is DFQATT and CDR2 is SNEGSKA in the germline V gene (reference sequence). CDR3 in amino acids: CSARDRVNLHF. CDR3 coding DNA: TGCAGTGCTAGAGATCGGGTAAACCTCCACTTT.

This clonotype was counted a few times. The V call is TRBV5-1, the J call TRBJ2-1, with D perhaps TRBD1 (5 bases). This CDR3 region has 14 residues. The V end lost 0 bases, the J end lost 3 bases, and 7 bases lay between the germline ends. Germline V gene lookup returns CDR1 SGHRS and CDR2 YFSETQ. As DNA, the CDR3 is TGCGCCAGCAGCTTGGGGGGCGACTACAATGAGCAGTTCTTC. As protein: CASSLGGDYNEQFF.

The sample holds a few counts of this clonotype. The DNA for the CDR3 is TGTGCCAGCAGCTTAGGAGGGGGTAGCGGGGCCTACAATGAGCAGTTCTTC. Encoded protein: CASSLGGGSGAYNEQFF. The V and J genes are TRBV11-1 and TRBJ2-1; 8 positions agree with TRBD2. With V trimmed by 1 base and J by 2 bases, 7 bases remained unmatched. The CDR3 is 17 amino acids. Germline CDR1 reads SGHAT; CDR2 reads FQDESV (reference sequence).

The rearrangement uses TRBV29-1 and TRBJ1-1; 7 nucleotides match TRBD1. The CDR3 is made up of 14 amino acids. J gave up 1 base and V 3 bases, and 5 bases lay outside the gene matches. Germline V gene sequence: CDR1 SQVTM, CDR2 ANQGSEA. CDR3 in DNA: TGCAGCGTTGACCAGGGGGAAGCGAACACTGAAGCTTTCTTT. This translates into CSVDQGEANTEAFF.

The chain joins TRBV2 to TRBJ2-7; TRBD2 aligns across 9 bases. The CDR3 is 14 amino acids. V shed 11 bases and J 5 bases; nucleotides not matched to a gene: 13. Germline V gene data show CDR1 as SNHLY and CDR2 as FYNNEI. The CDR3 coding sequence is TGTGCCGGCGCCGCGGGAGGGGTCGAAAACGAGCAGTACTTC. Translating gives CAGAAGGVENEQYF.

V and J are TRBV10-3 and TRBJ2-1; no firm D call. Germline values: CDR1 ENHRY, CDR2 SYGVKD. V gave up 8 bases and J gave up 1 base, with 15 bases separating them. The CDR3 runs 15 residues. The CDR3 here is CAIRRQDTSYNEQFF. Here the CDR3 DNA reads TGTGCCATCCGCCGGCAGGATACATCCTACAATGAGCAGTTCTTC.

The J gene is TRBJ2-7, the V gene TRBV18; no reliable D call. The CDR3 loop spans 13 amino acids. V shed 3 bases and J shed 1 base, with 7 bases lying between them. Germline lookup yields CDR1 KGHSH and CDR2 LQKENI. CDR3: CASSPSASYEQYF. The CDR3 region has the DNA TGTGCCAGCTCACCGTCGGCATCCTACGAGCAGTACTTC. The complete variable domain, with remaining parts taken from reference TRBV18 and TRBJ2-7, reads NAGVMQNPRHLVRRRGQEARLRCSPMKGHSHVYWYRQLPEEGLKFMVYLQKENIIDESGMPKERFSAEFPKEGPSILRIQQVVRGDSAAYFCASSPSASYEQYFGPGTRLTVT.

The rearrangement uses TRBV5-1 and TRBJ2-5; maybe TRBD2 (6 bases). The V gene lost 1 base and the J gene lost 3 bases, with 13 bases spanning the gap. CDR3 length equals 15 residues. The V gene's germline CDR1 is SGHRS and CDR2 YFSETQ. The CDR3 reads CASSLQRLEKETQYF. The CDR3 coding sequence is TGCGCCAGCAGCTTGCAACGACTAGAAAAAGAGACCCAGTACTTC.

The rearrangement uses TRBV7-9 and TRBJ2-7; weak D call: TRBD2 (6 bases). The germline gives CDR1 SEHNR, CDR2 FQNEAQ (reference sequence). V dropped 1 base and J dropped 2 bases, with 15 bases sitting between them. The CDR3 totals 16 residues. CDR3 loop: CASSLDTSGPTYEQYF. As DNA, the CDR3 is TGTGCCAGCAGCTTAGACACGAGCGGGCCCACCTACGAGCAGTACTTC.

This clonotype appeared a few times. This rearrangement joins TRBV20-1 to TRBJ2-3; D might be TRBD1 or TRBD2, each matching 5 bases. V was trimmed by 6 bases and J by 5 bases, leaving 15 bases between them. Germline loops: CDR1 DFQATT, CDR2 SNEGSKA (reference sequence). There are 13 residues in the CDR3. CDR3 DNA: TGCAGTGCGTACGTAGGGGACCGAGATACGCAGTATTTT. It encodes CSAYVGDRDTQYF.

The J gene is TRBJ2-7, the V gene TRBV4-3; a weak D match, TRBD2 (6 bases). The V gene's germline CDR1 is LGHNA and CDR2 YSLEER. Trimming cost V 0 bases and J 0 bases, with 12 bases left between them. CDR3 length equals 16 residues. The CDR3 region is CASSQENGGYSYEQYF. The DNA for the CDR3 is TGCGCCAGCAGCCAAGAAAACGGAGGGTACTCCTACGAGCAGTACTTC.

V gene TRBV6-5 combines with J gene TRBJ1-2; D unresolved. This CDR3 has 13 amino acids. Germline V CDR1 and CDR2: MNHEY, SVGAGI. V lost 7 bases and J lost 2, with 11 bases in between. DNA of the CDR3: TGTGCCAGCACCCTGGGAAGCAACTATGGCTACACCTTC. As protein: CASTLGSNYGYTF.

This clonotype came up a few times. V gene TRBV6-1 combines with J gene TRBJ2-3; 8 bases are a match to TRBD2. Trimming cost V 6 bases and J 0 bases; bases outside gene matches: 8. Germline V gene lookup returns CDR1 MNHNS and CDR2 SASEGT. The CDR3 is 16 residues long. CDR3 residues: CASRALAGASTDTQYF. CDR3 sequence (DNA): TGTGCCAGCAGGGCCCTAGCGGGCGCTAGCACAGATACGCAGTATTTT.

This chain links TRBV6-5 with TRBJ1-2; D is ambiguous. CDR3 length: 14 residues. The germline V and J ends were trimmed by 0 bases and 7 bases, with 12 bases remaining between them. Germline-derived CDR1 and CDR2 are MNHEY and SVGAGI. The DNA of the CDR3 is TGTGCCAGCAGTTACTCGGACGGGTTCTCTGGCTACACCTTC. Residues: CASSYSDGFSGYTF.

The table lists this clonotype with a few counts. The chain carries TRBV4-2 and TRBJ2-7, with D possibly TRBD1 on 5 matching bases. V lost 0 bases and J lost 0, with 15 bases in between. The CDR3 covers 17 residues. From germline, CDR1 is LGHNA and CDR2 YNFKEQ. Here the CDR3 reads CASSQEVGLRSSYEQYF. The DNA of the CDR3 is TGTGCCAGCAGCCAAGAGGTGGGGCTTAGGAGCTCCTACGAGCAGTACTTC.

The V gene is TRBV7-9, the J gene TRBJ1-2; D is uncertain. The CDR3 spans 15 residues. CDR1 SEHNR and CDR2 FQNEAQ come from the germline V gene (reference sequence). Deletions cut 1 base from V and 0 bases from J, with 9 bases between. The CDR3 spells CASSLVAGANYGYTF. As DNA, the CDR3 is TGTGCCAGCAGCTTAGTGGCAGGCGCTAACTATGGCTACACCTTC.